The 17 T cell receptor beta chains below all came from one sample that was sequenced in a study of cytomegalovirus exposure and HLA in healthy donors. The PCR ran on 60 Vbeta and 13 Jbeta primers. Some clones are missing from TCRdb's copy, which holds only in-frame ones; the method was immunoSEQ multiplex PCR. The sample holds around 110,000 clones, around 74% seen once. Sequenced material: PBMCs. These receptors all come from a woman between 18 and 30 years old in good health and CMV-seronegative.

The genes are TRBV5-1 and TRBJ1-1; TRBD1 matches 8 bases. Trimming took 4 bases from V and 4 from J; bases not matched to a gene: 9. Germline V gives CDR1 SGHRS, CDR2 YFSETQ. The length of the CDR3 is 15 residues. The CDR3 region has the DNA TGCGCCAGCAGCACTCGGACAGGGTTAGGCACTGAAGCTTTCTTT. Amino acid sequence: CASSTRTGLGTEAFF. Complete variable domain (other parts from reference TRBV5-1 and TRBJ1-1): KAGVTQTPRYLIKTRGQQVTLSCSPISGHRSVSWYQQTPGQGLQFLFEYFSETQRNKGNFPGRFSGRQFSNSRSEMNVSTLELGDSALYLCASSTRTGLGTEAFFGQGTRLTVV.

The chain employs TRBV6-1 and TRBJ1-1, with a tentative D call TRBD1 (6 bases). There are 14 residues in the CDR3. Per germline, CDR1 MNHNS and CDR2 SASEGT. V was trimmed by 6 bases and J by 4 bases, leaving 15 bases between them. This CDR3 reads CASSDRSSGTEAFF. CDR3 DNA sequence: TGTGCCAGCAGCGACAGGTCATCCGGCACTGAAGCTTTCTTT.

The J gene is TRBJ1-1, the V gene TRBV6-5; D unclear. The V gene's germline CDR1 is MNHEY and CDR2 SVGAGI. There are 15 residues in the CDR3. Trimming shortened V by 1 base and J by 2 bases, and 11 bases separated the two germline ends. CDR3 residues: CASSYYGVPNTEAFF. CDR3 coding DNA: TGTGCCAGCAGTTACTACGGGGTCCCCAACACTGAAGCTTTCTTT.

This chain joins TRBV5-5 and TRBJ1-1, with D maybe TRBD1 (6 bases). The germline CDR1 and CDR2 sequences are SGHKS and YYEKEE (reference sequence). Trimming shortened V by 0 bases and J by 0 bases, and 15 bases separated the two germline ends. The CDR3 loop spans 17 amino acids. CDR3 loop: CASSLVGAGDMNTEAFF. For the CDR3, the DNA is TGTGCCAGCAGCTTGGTAGGAGCCGGGGACATGAACACTGAAGCTTTCTTT.

The J gene is TRBJ1-2, the V gene TRBV28, with D possibly TRBD1 on 5 matching bases. This CDR3 contains 10 residues. The V gene's germline CDR1 is MDHEN and CDR2 SYDVKM. The V and J ends lost 8 bases and 7 bases respectively, with 8 bases between them. Here the CDR3 reads CASGQGGYTF. Written as DNA, the CDR3 is TGTGCCAGCGGTCAGGGTGGCTACACCTTC.

This clone was seen once. The rearrangement uses TRBV2 and TRBJ1-5; D not resolved. Between the trimmed V and J ends, which lost 4 bases and 3 bases, there was a span of 13 bases. This CDR3 comprises 15 residues. The germline gives CDR1 SNHLY, CDR2 FYNNEI. In nucleotides, the CDR3 is TGTGCCAGCAGTGCTACAGACAACCTCAATCAGCCCCAGCATTTT. Amino acid sequence: CASSATDNLNQPQHF.

The chain uses TRBV11-2 and TRBJ2-5, with 11 bases identical to TRBD2. The CDR3 has 15 amino acids. Trimming took 5 bases from V and 5 from J; bases not matched to a gene: 7. CDR1 and CDR2 from the germline V gene are SGHAT and FQNNGV. CDR3 protein: CASSLAGGQVETQYF. CDR3 coding DNA: TGTGCCAGCAGCCTAGCGGGGGGCCAAGTGGAGACCCAGTACTTC.

This clone was seen only once. The chain combines TRBV6-5 with TRBJ1-4; 7 nucleotides align to TRBD1. The junction had 3 bases not matched to a gene; V was cut back by 0 bases and J by 5 bases. The germline CDR1 and CDR2 sequences are MNHEY and SVGAGI. The CDR3 loop spans 15 amino acids. This CDR3 reads CASSYSSGGNEKLFF. In nucleotides, the CDR3 is TGTGCCAGCAGTTACTCATCAGGGGGGAATGAAAAACTGTTTTTT.

The J gene is TRBJ1-4, the V gene TRBV5-1; no definite D call. The CDR3 spans 13 residues. V lost 4 bases, J lost 8 bases, and 12 bases lay in between. The germline CDR1 and CDR2 sequences are SGHRS and YFSETQ. The CDR3 region has the DNA TGCGCCAGCAGCCTGGTGGGAGAGGAAAAACTGTTTTTT. This codes for CASSLVGEEKLFF.

The chain employs TRBV7-9 and TRBJ2-2, with D possibly TRBD1 on 6 matching bases. This CDR3 has 15 residues. CDR1 is SEHNR and CDR2 is FQNEAQ in the germline V gene (reference sequence). V shed 2 bases and J shed 6 bases, with 13 bases lying between them. DNA for the CDR3: TGTGCCAGCAGCTTATTACAGGGCGTCTCCGGGGAGCTGTTTTTT. Residues: CASSLLQGVSGELFF.

V and J are TRBV9 and TRBJ2-5, with TRBD2 matching over 10 bases. Germline CDR1 is SGDLS and CDR2 is YYNGEE. The length of the CDR3 is 17 residues. Trimming removed 0 bases from V and 1 base from J; junction bases left unmatched: 6. CDR3 bases: TGTGCCAGCAGCGTAGGTCTAGCGGGGGTGGGCCAAGAGACCCAGTACTTC. Its protein is CASSVGLAGVGQETQYF.

This clone has a handful of counts. The chain couples TRBV7-2 to TRBJ1-4; D unclear. CDR3 length: 15 residues. The V and J ends lost 5 bases and 2 bases respectively, with 12 bases between them. Germline V gene data show CDR1 as SGHTA and CDR2 as FQGNSA. The CDR3 DNA reads TGTGCCAGCAGCCTGTCCCCGCAGACTAATGAAAAACTGTTTTTT. This sequence encodes CASSLSPQTNEKLFF.

The chain is built from TRBV28 and TRBJ1-5; D gene unclear. Per the germline V gene, CDR1 is MDHEN and CDR2 is SYDVKM. The V gene lost 4 bases and the J gene lost 0 bases, with 10 bases spanning the gap. The CDR3 is 15 amino acids. CDR3 amino acids: CASSYTAVSNQPQHF. The DNA for the CDR3 is TGTGCCAGCAGTTATACTGCGGTTAGCAATCAGCCCCAGCATTTT.

V gene TRBV5-6 combines with J gene TRBJ2-1; TRBD1 matches 10 bases. The CDR3 contains 14 residues. Germline values: CDR1 SGHDT, CDR2 YYEEEE. Germline trimming cut 0 bases from V and 9 bases from J; bases unmatched to any gene: 3. CDR3 protein: CASSLETGGGEQFF. In nucleotides, the CDR3 is TGTGCCAGCAGCTTGGAGACAGGGGGCGGTGAGCAGTTCTTC.

A single count supports this clone. The chain carries TRBV28 and TRBJ1-5, with TRBD1 identical over 7 bases. This CDR3 is 15 amino acids long. From germline, CDR1 is MDHEN and CDR2 SYDVKM. J lost 11 bases, V lost 5 bases, and 15 bases had no gene match. The CDR3 loop reads CASSKKGAPYKAQHF. CDR3 nucleotides: TGTGCCAGCAGTAAGAAGGGGGCGCCGTATAAAGCCCAGCATTTT.

The V call is TRBV2, the J call TRBJ2-3; 9 bases are shared with TRBD2. V lost 3 bases to trimming and J lost 2 bases; unmatched junction nucleotides: 3. The CDR3 is made up of 15 amino acids. The germline CDR1 and CDR2 sequences are SNHLY and FYNNEI. CDR3 sequence: CASSEGGGATDTQYF. DNA for the CDR3: TGTGCCAGCAGTGAGGGCGGGGGGGCCACAGATACGCAGTATTTT.

This chain uses TRBV6-5 with TRBJ1-4; unclear D gene. The V end was cut by 5 bases, the J end by 4 bases, with 11 bases between. Germline values: CDR1 MNHEY, CDR2 SVGAGI. CDR3 length equals 14 residues. CDR3 in amino acids: CASSPRRFNEKLFF. The CDR3 nucleotides are TGTGCCAGCAGTCCACGGAGATTTAATGAAAAACTGTTTTTT.